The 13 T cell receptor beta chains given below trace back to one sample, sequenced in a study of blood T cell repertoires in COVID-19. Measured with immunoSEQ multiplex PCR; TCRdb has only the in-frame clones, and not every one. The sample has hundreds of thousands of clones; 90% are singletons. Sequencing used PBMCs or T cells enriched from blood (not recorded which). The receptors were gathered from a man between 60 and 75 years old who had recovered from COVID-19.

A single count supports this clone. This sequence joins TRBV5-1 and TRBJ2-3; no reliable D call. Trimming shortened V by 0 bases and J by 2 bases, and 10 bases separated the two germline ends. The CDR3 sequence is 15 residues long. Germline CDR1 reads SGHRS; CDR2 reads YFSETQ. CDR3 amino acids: CASSLGRAITDTQYF. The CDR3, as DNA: TGCGCCAGCAGCTTGGGCCGCGCGATCACAGATACGCAGTATTTT.

Here the CDR3 DNA reads TGTGCCAGCAGTGCCAGCGGTTCACCCCTCCACTTT. It encodes CASSASGSPLHF. The rearrangement joins TRBV6-6 to TRBJ1-6; unclear D gene. The V end was cut by 5 bases, the J end by 9 bases, with 8 bases between. The CDR3 covers 12 residues. Germline V gene data show CDR1 as MNHNY and CDR2 as SVGAGI (reference sequence).

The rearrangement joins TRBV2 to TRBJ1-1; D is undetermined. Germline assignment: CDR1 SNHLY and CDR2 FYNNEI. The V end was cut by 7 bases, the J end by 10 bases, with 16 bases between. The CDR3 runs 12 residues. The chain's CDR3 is CASIDEVDGAFF. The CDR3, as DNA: TGTGCCAGCATAGACGAGGTCGATGGAGCTTTCTTT.

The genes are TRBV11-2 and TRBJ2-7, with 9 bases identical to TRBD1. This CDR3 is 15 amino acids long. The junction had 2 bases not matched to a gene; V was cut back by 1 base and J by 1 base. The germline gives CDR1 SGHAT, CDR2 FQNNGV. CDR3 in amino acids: CASSLGQGVSYEQYF. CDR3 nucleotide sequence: TGTGCCAGCAGCTTAGGACAGGGGGTATCCTACGAGCAGTACTTC. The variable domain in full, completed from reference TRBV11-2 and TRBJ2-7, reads EAGVAQSPRYKIIEKRQSVAFWCNPISGHATLYWYQQILGQGPKLLIQFQNNGVVDDSQLPKDRFSAERLKGVDSTLKIQPAKLEDSAVYLCASSLGQGVSYEQYFGPGTRLTVT.

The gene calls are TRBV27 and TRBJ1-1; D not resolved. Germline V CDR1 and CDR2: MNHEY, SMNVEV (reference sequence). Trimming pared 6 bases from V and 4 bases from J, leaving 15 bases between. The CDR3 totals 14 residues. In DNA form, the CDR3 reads TGTGCCAGCAGCACGCGAACCCGGTTCACTGAAGCTTTCTTT. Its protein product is CASSTRTRFTEAFF.

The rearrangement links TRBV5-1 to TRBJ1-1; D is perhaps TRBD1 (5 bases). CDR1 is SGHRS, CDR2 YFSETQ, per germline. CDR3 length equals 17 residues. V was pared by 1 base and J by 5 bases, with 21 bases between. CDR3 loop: CASSLNKIRGGRTEAFF. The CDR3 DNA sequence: TGCGCCAGCAGCTTGAACAAAATAAGGGGAGGCAGAACTGAAGCTTTCTTT. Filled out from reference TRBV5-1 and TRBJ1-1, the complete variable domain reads KAGVTQTPRYLIKTRGQQVTLSCSPISGHRSVSWYQQTPGQGLQFLFEYFSETQRNKGNFPGRFSGRQFSNSRSEMNVSTLELGDSALYLCASSLNKIRGGRTEAFFGQGTRLTVV.

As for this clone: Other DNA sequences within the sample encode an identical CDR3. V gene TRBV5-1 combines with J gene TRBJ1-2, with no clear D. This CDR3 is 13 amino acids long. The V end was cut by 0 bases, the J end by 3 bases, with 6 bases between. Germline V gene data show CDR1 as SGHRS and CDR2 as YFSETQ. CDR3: CASSLAGDYGYTF. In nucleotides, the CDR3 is TGCGCCAGCAGCTTGGCCGGAGACTATGGCTACACCTTC.

CDR3 sequence (DNA): TGTGCCAGCAGCCGCCGACTCGGGGAGCTGTTTTTT. The encoded protein is CASSRRLGELFF. V and J are TRBV9 and TRBJ2-2; D gene unclear. CDR1 is SGDLS, CDR2 YYNGEE, per germline. Trimming took off 4 bases at V and 7 bases at J, with 8 bases between the two ends. There are 12 residues in the CDR3.

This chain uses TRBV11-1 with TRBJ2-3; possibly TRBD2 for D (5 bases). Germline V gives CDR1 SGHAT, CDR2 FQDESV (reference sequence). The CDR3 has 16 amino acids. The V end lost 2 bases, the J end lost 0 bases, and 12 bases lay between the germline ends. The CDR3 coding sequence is TGTGCCAGCAGCTTACGTCTACGGACTAGCACAGATACGCAGTATTTT. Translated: CASSLRLRTSTDTQYF. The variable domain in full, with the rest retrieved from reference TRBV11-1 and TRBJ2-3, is EAEVAQSPRYKITEKSQAVAFWCDPISGHATLYWYRQILGQGPELLVQFQDESVVDDSQLPKDRFSAERLKGVDSTLKIQPAELGDSAMYLCASSLRLRTSTDTQYFGPGTRLTVL.

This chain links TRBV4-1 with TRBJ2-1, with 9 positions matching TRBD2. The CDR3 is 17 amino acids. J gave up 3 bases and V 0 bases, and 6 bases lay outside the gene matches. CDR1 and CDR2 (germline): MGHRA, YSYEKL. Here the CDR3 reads CASSQDVSSGIYNEQFF. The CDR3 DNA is TGCGCCAGCAGCCAAGATGTTTCTAGCGGGATCTACAATGAGCAGTTCTTC.

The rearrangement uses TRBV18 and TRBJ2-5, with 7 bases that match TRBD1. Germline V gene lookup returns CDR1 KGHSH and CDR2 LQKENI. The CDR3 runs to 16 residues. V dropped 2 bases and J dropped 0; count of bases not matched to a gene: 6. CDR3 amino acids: CASSPIPDRNQETQYF. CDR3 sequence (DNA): TGTGCCAGCTCACCAATACCGGACAGGAACCAAGAGACCCAGTACTTC.

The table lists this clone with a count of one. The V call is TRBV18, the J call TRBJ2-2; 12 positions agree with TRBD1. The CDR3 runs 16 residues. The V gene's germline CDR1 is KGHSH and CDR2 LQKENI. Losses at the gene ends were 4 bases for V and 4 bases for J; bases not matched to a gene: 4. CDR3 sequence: CASSRDRGLFTGELFF. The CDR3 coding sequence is TGTGCCAGCTCACGGGACAGGGGGCTGTTCACCGGGGAGCTGTTTTTT.

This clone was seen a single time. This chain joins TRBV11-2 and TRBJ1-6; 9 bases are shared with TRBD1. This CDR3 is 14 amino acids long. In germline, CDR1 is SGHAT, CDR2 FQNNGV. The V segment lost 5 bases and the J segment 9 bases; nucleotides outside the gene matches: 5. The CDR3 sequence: CASSRDRGSSPLHF. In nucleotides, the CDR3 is TGTGCCAGCAGCCGCGACAGGGGGAGTTCACCCCTCCACTTT.